The present T cell receptor (beta chain) was sequenced within a study of T cell responses to AZD1222 COVID-19 vaccine. Points from the study as a whole: Baseline seropositivity occurred in only six AZD1222 recipients. Scientists sampled the repertoires only once the peak T cell response had passed.

Assay: immunoSEQ multiplex PCR; the TCRdb copy retains only in-frame clones and omits some. The repertoire holds approximately 71,000 clones, around four fifths seen once, with around an eighth in the top ten. CDR1 is SEHNR, CDR2 FQNEAQ, per germline (reference sequence). Losses at the gene ends were 4 bases for V and 6 bases for J; bases not matched to a gene: 8. CDR3 length equals 16 residues. This clone is classed as medium-sized. The antigen remains unidentified. Sample: peripheral blood, taken on day 0 of AZD1222 vaccination. The chain combines TRBV7-9 with TRBJ1-4; 10 bases fit TRBD1. The TCR comes from an adult in good health. CDR3 coding DNA: TGTGCCAGCAGCTCGACATCCGGGACAGGGGATGAAAAACTGTTTTTT. Its translation: CASSSTSGTGDEKLFF. The complete variable domain, with remaining parts taken from reference TRBV7-9 and TRBJ1-4, reads DTGVSQNPRHKITKRGQNVTFRCDPISEHNRLYWYRQTLGQGPEFLTYFQNEAQLEKSRLLSDRFSAERPKGSFSTLEIQRTEQGDSAMYLCASSSTSGTGDEKLFFGSGTQLSVL.